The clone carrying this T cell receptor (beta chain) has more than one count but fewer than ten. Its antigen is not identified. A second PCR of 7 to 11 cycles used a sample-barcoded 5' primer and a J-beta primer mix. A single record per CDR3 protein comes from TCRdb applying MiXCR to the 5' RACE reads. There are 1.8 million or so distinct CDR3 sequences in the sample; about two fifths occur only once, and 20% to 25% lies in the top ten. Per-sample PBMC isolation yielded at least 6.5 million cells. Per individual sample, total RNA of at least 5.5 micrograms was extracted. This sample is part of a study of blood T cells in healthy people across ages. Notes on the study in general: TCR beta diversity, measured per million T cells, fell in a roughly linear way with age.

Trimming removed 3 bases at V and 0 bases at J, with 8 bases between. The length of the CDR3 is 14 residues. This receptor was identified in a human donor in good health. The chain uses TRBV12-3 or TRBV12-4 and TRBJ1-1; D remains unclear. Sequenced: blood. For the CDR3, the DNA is TGTGCCAGCAGTTTGAGCGAGATGAACACTGAAGCTTTCTTT. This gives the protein CASSLSEMNTEAFF.